The 21 T cell receptor beta chains given below trace back to one sample, sequenced in a study of blood T cell repertoires in COVID-19. The repertoire was sequenced with immunoSEQ multiplex PCR; TCRdb's copy has only in-frame clones and lacks some. This repertoire shows 230,000 or so clones, roughly four fifths found once; its top ten account for roughly 3.1%. Material: PBMCs or T cells enriched from blood (not recorded which). The source of these receptors is a man in his fifties or sixties who had recovered from COVID-19.

V is TRBV10-1 and J is TRBJ1-4, with 8 positions matching TRBD1. Germline V CDR1 and CDR2: WNHNN, SYGVQD (reference sequence). Trimming removed 11 bases from V and 8 bases from J; junction bases left unmatched: 16. The CDR3 has 15 residues. The CDR3 DNA is TGCGCCGCCCGTTCAGACAGGGGATGGTGGGAAAAACTGTTTTTT. Protein sequence: CAARSDRGWWEKLFF.

The V gene is TRBV6-2 or TRBV6-3, the J gene TRBJ2-1; 13 nucleotides agree with TRBD2. The germline gives CDR1 MNHEY, CDR2 SVGEGT. After removal of 1 base from V and 4 bases from J, the junction contained 16 bases not matched to a gene. The CDR3 consists of 21 residues. The CDR3 DNA reads as TGTGCCAGCAGTTACTTGAGGCGATGGACTAGCGGGAGTAGGGCTTACAATGAGCAGTTCTTC. As protein: CASSYLRRWTSGSRAYNEQFF.

This CDR3 reads CSFGQVNTEAFF. DNA for the CDR3: TGCAGCTTCGGACAGGTGAACACTGAAGCTTTCTTT. The chain is built from TRBV29-1 and TRBJ1-1, with 7 bases matching TRBD1. The length of the CDR3 is 12 residues. CDR1 and CDR2 from the germline V gene are SQVTM and ANQGSEA. V lost 8 bases and J lost 0; bases outside the gene matches: 3. The complete variable domain, with remaining parts taken from reference TRBV29-1 and TRBJ1-1, reads SAVISQKPSRDICQRGTSLTIQCQVDSQVTMMFWYRQQPGQSLTLIATANQGSEATYESGFVIDKFPISRPNLTFSTLTVSNMSPEDSSIYLCSFGQVNTEAFFGQGTRLTVV.

V usage is TRBV30 and J usage is TRBJ2-1; TRBD1 aligns across 9 bases. Germline loops: CDR1 GTSNPN, CDR2 SVGIG (reference sequence). V shed 0 bases and J 9 bases; nucleotides not matched to a gene: 3. CDR3 length equals 13 residues. CDR3 in amino acids: CAWSVQGASEQFF. The DNA for the CDR3 is TGTGCCTGGAGTGTACAGGGGGCAAGTGAGCAGTTCTTC.

The chain is built from TRBV5-1 and TRBJ1-1; TRBD1 matches 7 bases. The ends lost 6 bases at V and 3 bases at J; junction bases unmatched: 8. The germline gives CDR1 SGHRS, CDR2 YFSETQ. The CDR3 extends over 14 amino acids. The CDR3 region has the DNA TGCGCCAGCAAACCCCTGCAGGGGGACACTGAAGCTTTCTTT. Amino acids: CASKPLQGDTEAFF.

The rearrangement links TRBV7-2 to TRBJ2-5; 7 bases agree with TRBD2. Trimming removed 2 bases from V and 2 bases from J; junction bases left unmatched: 5. The germline CDR1 and CDR2 sequences are SGHTA and FQGNSA. CDR3 length equals 15 residues. CDR3 in DNA: TGTGCCAGCAGCTTACGAGCGGGGCCACAAGAGACCCAGTACTTC. Translation gives CASSLRAGPQETQYF.

This chain joins TRBV5-1 and TRBJ1-6, with TRBD1 matching 8 bases. The CDR3 runs 14 residues. V trimming: 6 bases; J trimming: 10 bases; junction bases outside the gene matches: 9. CDR1 is SGHRS and CDR2 is YFSETQ in the germline V gene. CDR3 amino acids: CASTGGQGGSPLHF. CDR3 DNA: TGCGCCAGCACGGGAGGACAGGGAGGATCACCCCTCCACTTT.

The rearrangement joins TRBV5-6 to TRBJ1-2, with D hard to call. This CDR3 is built from 14 residues. Germline-derived CDR1 and CDR2 are SGHDT and YYEEEE. Trimming took off 0 bases at V and 5 bases at J, with 11 bases between the two ends. Here the CDR3 reads CASSLGSLRYGYTF. CDR3 DNA sequence: TGTGCCAGCAGCTTGGGCTCCCTGAGGTATGGCTACACCTTC.

J is TRBJ1-1 and V is TRBV7-9; tentatively, D is TRBD1 (5 bases). V lost 1 base and J lost 1, with 7 bases in between. Germline-derived CDR1 and CDR2 are SEHNR and FQNEAQ (reference sequence). CDR3 length equals 14 residues. CDR3 residues: CASSLGQPNTEAFF. CDR3 DNA: TGTGCCAGCAGCTTAGGACAGCCGAACACTGAAGCTTTCTTT.

The chain links TRBV28 to TRBJ2-2, with 7 bases aligning to TRBD2. Per germline, CDR1 MDHEN and CDR2 SYDVKM. The CDR3 totals 15 residues. Germline trimming cut 3 bases from V and 4 bases from J; bases unmatched to any gene: 5. CDR3 DNA: TGTGCCAGCAGTTTTTGGCGGGAGACCACCGGGGAGCTGTTTTTT. Encoded protein: CASSFWRETTGELFF.

The chain is built from TRBV29-1 and TRBJ2-7, with D possibly being TRBD2 (5 bases). The CDR3 length is 12 residues. Germline loops: CDR1 SQVTM, CDR2 ANQGSEA. The ends were cut back, 4 bases at V and 1 base at J, with 8 bases in the middle. The DNA for the CDR3 is TGCAGCGTTGTTCGGGATTCCTACGAGCAGTACTTC. Amino acids: CSVVRDSYEQYF.

V usage is TRBV10-3 and J usage is TRBJ1-5; D is unclear. V was shortened by 3 bases and J by 3 bases, with 9 bases between the two germline ends. Germline CDR1 and CDR2: ENHRY and SYGVKD. This CDR3 contains 14 residues. As DNA, the CDR3 is TGTGCCATCAGTGATGGACTGAACAATCAGCCCCAGCATTTT. Translated, it gives CAISDGLNNQPQHF.

This clone was seen repeatedly, ten times or more. J is TRBJ2-6 and V is TRBV14, with a weak D call TRBD1 (5 bases). CDR1 is SGHDN, CDR2 FVKESK, per germline. The CDR3 loop spans 15 amino acids. V was trimmed by 5 bases and J by 2 bases, leaving 10 bases between them. The CDR3 here is CASSETGTGANVLTF. The CDR3 DNA sequence: TGTGCCAGCAGCGAAACAGGAACTGGGGCCAACGTCCTGACTTTC.

V usage is TRBV7-2 and J usage is TRBJ1-2; tentatively, D is TRBD1 (5 bases). The V gene's germline CDR1 is SGHTA and CDR2 FQGNSA. The CDR3 runs 14 residues. V was shortened by 5 bases and J by 1 base, with 11 bases between the two germline ends. The CDR3 protein is CASSGGGSNYGYTF. The CDR3 DNA reads as TGTGCCAGCAGCGGGGGAGGTAGTAACTATGGCTACACCTTC. The full variable domain, with the rest looked up from reference TRBV7-2 and TRBJ1-2, is GAGVSQSPSNKVTEKGKDVELRCDPISGHTALYWYRQSLGQGLEFLIYFQGNSAPDKSGLPSDRFSAERTGGSVSTLTIQRTQQEDSAVYLCASSGGGSNYGYTFGSGTRLTVV.

The chain couples TRBV19 to TRBJ1-5, with 7 bases matching TRBD1. The CDR3 extends over 17 amino acids. Germline V gene data show CDR1 as LNHDA and CDR2 as SQIVND (reference sequence). The junction had 13 bases not matched to a gene; V was cut back by 5 bases and J by 3 bases. The CDR3: CASSPIRQGGDNQPQHF. CDR3 in DNA: TGTGCCAGTAGTCCAATCCGACAGGGTGGGGACAATCAGCCCCAGCATTTT.

The sample holds many counts of this clone. J is TRBJ1-5 and V is TRBV24-1; TRBD1 aligns across 7 bases. CDR1 KGHDR and CDR2 SFDVKD come from the germline V gene. V trimming: 12 bases; J trimming: 0 bases; junction bases outside the gene matches: 16. The CDR3 is made up of 17 amino acids. The CDR3 is CAAFWRDRYTSNQPQHF. The CDR3 coding sequence is TGTGCCGCCTTTTGGCGGGACAGATACACTAGCAATCAGCCCCAGCATTTT.

V is TRBV29-1 and J is TRBJ1-2, with D unresolved. This CDR3 is 14 amino acids long. Germline V gene data show CDR1 as SQVTM and CDR2 as ANQGSEA. Trimming stripped 2 bases from V and 5 bases from J, with 15 bases between. CDR3 DNA sequence: TGCAGCGTTGAACCGAGGGAGCATTCTTATGGCTACACCTTC. It is translated as CSVEPREHSYGYTF.

The chain links TRBV4-2 to TRBJ2-7, with D unclear. This CDR3 is 14 amino acids long. CDR1 and CDR2 (germline): LGHNA, YNFKEQ. Trimming took off 1 base at V and 3 bases at J, with 10 bases between the two ends. The chain's CDR3 is CASSQVSRNYEQYF. DNA of the CDR3: TGTGCCAGCAGCCAAGTTTCCAGGAACTACGAGCAGTACTTC.

The gene calls are TRBV2 and TRBJ2-3; weak D call: TRBD2 (7 bases). V was pared by 10 bases and J by 2 bases, with 19 bases between. The CDR3 has 15 residues. Per germline, CDR1 SNHLY and CDR2 FYNNEI. In DNA form, the CDR3 reads TGTGCCACCCCAAGGCGGGGGACACCCACAGATACGCAGTATTTT. Translated, it gives CATPRRGTPTDTQYF.

This clone was observed a few times. The chain couples TRBV11-2 to TRBJ2-7; the match to TRBD1 covers 7 bases. Losses at the gene ends were 4 bases for V and 2 bases for J; bases not matched to a gene: 2. This CDR3 contains 13 residues. CDR1 SGHAT and CDR2 FQNNGV come from the germline V gene. The CDR3 DNA is TGTGCCAGCAGCTACGGACAGGCCTACGAGCAGTACTTC. Protein sequence: CASSYGQAYEQYF.

V is TRBV28 and J is TRBJ1-2; D perhaps matches TRBD1 (6 bases). The CDR3 length is 12 residues. Germline CDR1 MDHEN, CDR2 SYDVKM. Trimming took 8 bases from V and 7 from J, leaving 14 bases between them. The CDR3 region is CASGTGSLGYTF. The CDR3, as DNA: TGTGCCAGCGGTACAGGGTCCCTTGGCTACACCTTC.